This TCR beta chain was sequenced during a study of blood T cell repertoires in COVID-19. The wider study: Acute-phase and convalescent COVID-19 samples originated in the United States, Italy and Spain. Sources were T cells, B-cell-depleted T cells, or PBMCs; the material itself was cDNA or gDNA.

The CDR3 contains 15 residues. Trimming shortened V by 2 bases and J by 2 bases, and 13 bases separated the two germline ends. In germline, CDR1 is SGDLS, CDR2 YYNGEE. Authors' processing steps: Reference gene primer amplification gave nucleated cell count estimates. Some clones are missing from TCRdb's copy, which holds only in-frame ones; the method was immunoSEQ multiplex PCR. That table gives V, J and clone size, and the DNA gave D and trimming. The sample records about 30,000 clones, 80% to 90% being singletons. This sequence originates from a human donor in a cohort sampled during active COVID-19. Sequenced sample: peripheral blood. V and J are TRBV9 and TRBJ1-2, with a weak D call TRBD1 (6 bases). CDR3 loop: CASSVTSDRNYGYTF. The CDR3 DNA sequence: TGTGCCAGCAGCGTTACGTCGGACAGAAACTATGGCTACACCTTC.